These T cell receptor beta chains were read from a single sample in a study of blood T cell repertoires in COVID-19. Produced via immunoSEQ multiplex PCR; TCRdb's table is partial and in-frame only. The data hold tens of thousands of clones, with less than 85% observed a single time. Sequencing was done on a sample of peripheral blood. The receptors shown here come from a woman of 80 years or more with acute or convalescent COVID-19. The CDR3 runs from the conserved cysteine through the conserved F or W. D genes are given only for firm matches. Part of the rows lack a size; the others show once, few, many or a class for expanded clones.

>TRBV4-2|.|TRBJ2-3|TRBD1
CASSQGTGGADTQYF
TGTGCCAGCAGCCAAGGGACAGGGGGCGCAGATACGCAGTATTTT
>TRBV3-1/TRBV3-2|once|TRBJ2-7|TRBD2
CASSRSGGGYEQYF
TGTGCCAGCAGCCGGAGCGGGGGGGGCTACGAGCAGTACTTC
>TRBV10-3|.|TRBJ2-7|.
CAISESSSYEQYF
TGTGCCATCAGTGAGTCTAGTTCCTACGAGCAGTACTTC
>TRBV24-1|.|TRBJ2-5|TRBD1
CATSDCPDRDQETQYF
TGTGCCACCAGTGATTGCCCCGACAGGGACCAAGAGACCCAGTACTTC
>TRBV7-6|few|TRBJ1-5|TRBD1
CASSLRTGTDNQPQHF
TGTGCCAGCAGCTTAAGGACCGGGACAGACAATCAGCCCCAGCATTTT
>TRBV9|.|TRBJ2-5|.
CASSVGMGRQYQETQYF
TGTGCCAGCAGCGTAGGTATGGGGCGCCAGTACCAAGAGACCCAGTACTTC
>TRBV6-1|few|TRBJ1-3|TRBD1
CASIDRGRGNTIYF
TGTGCCAGCATCGACAGGGGGCGTGGAAACACCATATATTTT
>TRBV29-1|.|TRBJ2-7|TRBD1
CSVDLGGNYEQYF
TGCAGCGTTGATCTAGGGGGCAATTACGAGCAGTACTTC
>TRBV27|few|TRBJ2-2|.
CATKSPNTGELFF
TGTGCCACCAAAAGCCCGAACACCGGGGAGCTGTTTTTT
>TRBV6-5|.|TRBJ1-4|.
CATDRDNNEKLFF
TGTGCCACCGACCGGGACAATAATGAAAAACTGTTTTTT
>TRBV29-1|.|TRBJ2-7|TRBD1
CSVVGIVTGGLSEQYF
TGCAGCGTTGTGGGAATTGTTACAGGGGGCTTGTCCGAGCAGTACTTC
>TRBV6-4|.|TRBJ2-1|TRBD1
CASSRVPGQGYNEQFF
TGTGCCAGCTCAAGAGTGCCGGGACAGGGGTACAATGAGCAGTTCTTC
>TRBV7-2|.|TRBJ2-4|TRBD2
CASSAGTSGTLAKNIQYF
TGTGCCAGCAGCGCCGGGACTAGCGGGACCCTAGCCAAAAACATTCAGTACTTC
>TRBV7-9|.|TRBJ2-4|.
CASSLEGAKNIQYF
TGTGCCAGCAGCTTAGAGGGGGCCAAAAACATTCAGTACTTC
>TRBV6-5|.|TRBJ1-4|.
CASRRQINEKLFF
TGTGCCAGCAGGCGACAGATTAATGAAAAACTGTTTTTT
>TRBV3-1/TRBV3-2|.|TRBJ2-5|.
CASSPVRGETQYF
TGTGCCAGCAGCCCTGTGCGGGGAGAGACCCAGTACTTC
>TRBV20-1|.|TRBJ2-5|.
CSGSEETQYF
TGCAGTGGATCTGAGGAGACCCAGTACTTC
>TRBV27|.|TRBJ2-7|TRBD1
CATDRGSYEQYF
TGTGCCACCGACAGGGGCTCCTACGAGCAGTACTTC
>TRBV7-2|once|TRBJ1-6|.
CASRPWSAADSPLHF
TGTGCCAGCAGGCCTTGGTCAGCTGCGGATTCACCCCTCCACTTT
>TRBV2|once|TRBJ2-7|.
CASSIYEQYF
TGTGCCAGCAGCATCTACGAGCAGTACTTC
>TRBV19|.|TRBJ2-7|TRBD2
CASSIASGPYYEQYF
TGTGCCAGTAGTATAGCTAGCGGGCCGTACTACGAGCAGTACTTC
>TRBV2|few|TRBJ1-4|.
CASSESLGQMFF
TGTGCCAGCAGTGAATCCCTTGGACAAATGTTTTTT
>TRBV10-2|.|TRBJ2-2|.
CASKDRNTGELFF
TGCGCCAGCAAGGACAGGAACACCGGGGAGCTGTTTTTT
>TRBV19|few|TRBJ2-5|.
CASNHEGVTETQYF
TGTGCCAGTAATCACGAGGGGGTTACAGAGACCCAGTACTTC
>TRBV5-1|few|TRBJ2-7|TRBD2
CASSLAVAGFIEQYF
TGCGCCAGCAGCTTGGCGGTAGCGGGATTTATTGAGCAGTACTTC
>TRBV5-1|.|TRBJ2-1|TRBD2
CASSSGLAASYNEQFF
TGCGCCAGCAGCTCTGGACTAGCGGCCTCCTACAATGAGCAGTTCTTC
>TRBV7-9|.|TRBJ1-4|.
CASSLGRGSGGLEKLFF
TGTGCCAGCAGCTTAGGGCGAGGCAGTGGGGGACTGGAAAAACTGTTTTTT
>TRBV18|.|TRBJ2-1|TRBD2
CATTGLAGINEQFF
TGTGCCACCACAGGACTAGCGGGAATCAATGAGCAGTTCTTC
>TRBV4-2|.|TRBJ2-7|TRBD2
CASSYRLAGGQEQYF
TGTGCCAGCAGCTACAGACTAGCGGGGGGGCAAGAGCAGTACTTC
>TRBV4-2|.|TRBJ2-2|TRBD1
CASSHGDRGVWDTGELFF
TGTGCCAGCAGCCATGGAGACAGGGGCGTTTGGGACACCGGGGAGCTGTTTTTT
>TRBV28|.|TRBJ1-2|.
CASGVNYGYTF
TGTGCCAGCGGAGTTAACTACGGCTACACCTTC
>TRBV29-1|.|TRBJ2-2|TRBD1
CSVLPGGYTGELFF
TGCAGCGTTCTACCAGGGGGCTACACCGGGGAGCTGTTTTTT
>TRBV9|.|TRBJ2-3|TRBD2
CASSSRGGGPDTQYF
TGTGCCAGCAGCTCGCGGGGCGGGGGACCAGATACGCAGTATTTT
>TRBV6-5|.|TRBJ2-7|TRBD1
CASGWTGVGYEQYF
TGTGCCAGCGGATGGACAGGGGTTGGGTACGAGCAGTACTTC
>TRBV7-9|.|TRBJ2-5|.
CASSRSLSSETQYF
TGTGCCAGCAGCCGTAGTTTGAGTTCGGAGACCCAGTACTTC
>TRBV19|.|TRBJ2-1|.
CASNRSGNEQFF
TGTGCCAGTAATCGGAGTGGCAATGAGCAGTTCTTC
>TRBV2|.|TRBJ1-5|.
CASSEASLRGQPQHF
TGTGCCAGCAGTGAAGCTTCCCTCCGGGGTCAGCCCCAGCATTTT
>TRBV28|.|TRBJ2-5|TRBD2
CASSFLLAGGETQYF
TGTGCCAGCAGTTTCCTACTAGCGGGAGGGGAGACCCAGTACTTC
>TRBV5-1|once|TRBJ2-7|TRBD1
CASSLDWARTGSEQYF
TGCGCCAGCAGCTTGGATTGGGCCCGGACAGGTAGCGAGCAGTACTTC
>TRBV18|.|TRBJ2-2|.
CASSPRLTGHPTGELFF
TGTGCCAGCTCACCAAGATTAACGGGACACCCCACCGGGGAGCTGTTTTTT
>TRBV7-7|many|TRBJ2-7|.
CAELVRSNYEQYF
TGTGCCGAGCTAGTAAGGTCAAACTACGAGCAGTACTTC
>TRBV5-4|once|TRBJ1-1|.
CASSLADRITEAFF
TGTGCCAGCAGCTTGGCGGACAGAATCACTGAAGCTTTCTTT
>TRBV10-1|.|TRBJ2-5|.
CASSETGESETQYF
TGCGCCAGCAGCGAGACGGGAGAATCGGAGACCCAGTACTTC
>TRBV7-9|.|TRBJ2-5|.
CASRKDSSGETQYF
TGTGCCAGCAGGAAAGACTCATCGGGGGAGACCCAGTACTTC
>TRBV7-9|.|TRBJ2-2|TRBD2
CASSPQTGGGELFF
TGTGCCAGCAGCCCTCAAACGGGGGGCGGGGAGCTGTTTTTT
>TRBV2|.|TRBJ1-1|TRBD1
CASSGGQGKDTEAFF
TGTGCCAGCAGTGGGGGACAGGGGAAAGACACTGAAGCTTTCTTT
>TRBV7-9|.|TRBJ1-5|.
CASPHPGNQPQHF
TGTGCCAGCCCCCACCCCGGTAATCAGCCCCAGCATTTT
>TRBV5-1|.|TRBJ2-3|.
CASSLAGTYTQYF
TGCGCCAGCAGCTTGGCCGGGACATATACGCAGTATTTT
>TRBV11-3|.|TRBJ2-3|TRBD2
CASSLDGGGTDTQYF
TGTGCCAGCAGCTTGGACGGGGGAGGGACAGATACGCAGTATTTT
>TRBV29-1|.|TRBJ2-3|.
CSLRLAVTDTQYF
TGCAGCCTCCGCCTGGCGGTCACAGATACGCAGTATTTT
>TRBV14|.|TRBJ2-5|.
CASSQGPTRGQYF
TGTGCCAGCAGCCAAGGACCCACCAGGGGCCAGTACTTC
>TRBV19|.|TRBJ1-2|TRBD1
CASRPTGGSYGYTF
TGTGCCAGTAGGCCCACAGGGGGTAGCTATGGCTACACCTTC
>TRBV29-1|.|TRBJ2-7|TRBD1
CSTTTGRYEQYF
TGCAGCACTACGACAGGGCGCTACGAGCAGTACTTC
>TRBV5-1|once|TRBJ1-1|.
CASSPGQYMNTEAFF
TGCGCCAGCAGCCCCGGACAGTACATGAACACTGAAGCTTTCTTT
>TRBV3-1/TRBV3-2|.|TRBJ2-2|TRBD1
CASSQTGALTGELFF
TGTGCCAGCAGCCAAACAGGGGCCCTCACCGGGGAGCTGTTTTTT
>TRBV27|few|TRBJ1-6|.
CASSFRTAQSPLHF
TGTGCCAGCAGTTTCCGGACAGCTCAATCACCCCTCCACTTT
>TRBV29-1|.|TRBJ1-2|TRBD1
CSVVQGGSYGYTF
TGCAGCGTAGTCCAGGGGGGCTCCTATGGCTACACCTTC